These 25 T cell receptor beta chains share one sample of origin, sequenced in a study of early T cells in non-severe SARS-CoV-2 infection. Each CDR3 protein gets one entry after TCRdb re-called the 5' RACE reads with MiXCR. The table records roughly 60,000 distinct CDR3 sequences, roughly 10% of them present only once. This sample comprised whole blood, obtained at baseline. These receptors were taken from an adult who was a healthcare worker with PCR-confirmed SARS-CoV-2 infection or an uninfected control (not recorded which).

This clonotype was observed a handful of times. This rearrangement joins TRBV9 to TRBJ1-1; 7 positions agree with TRBD1. The germline CDR1 and CDR2 sequences are SGDLS and YYNGEE. The CDR3 runs 14 residues. Trimming took 3 bases from V and 5 from J; bases not matched to a gene: 7. CDR3 in amino acids: CASSAYRGGTEAFF. The DNA of the CDR3 is TGTGCCAGCAGCGCTTACAGGGGAGGGACTGAAGCTTTCTTT.

This chain connects TRBV27 to TRBJ2-7, with D perhaps matching TRBD1 or TRBD2 (7 bases each). Germline V CDR1 and CDR2: MNHEY, SMNVEV (reference sequence). The germline V and J ends were trimmed by 7 bases and 5 bases, with 15 bases remaining between them. This CDR3 contains 13 residues. CDR3 protein: CASTQGGSHEQYF. DNA for the CDR3: TGTGCCAGCACCCAGGGGGGGAGCCACGAGCAGTACTTC.

At least ten counts were recorded for this clonotype. J is TRBJ1-5 and V is TRBV5-6; 9 bases map to TRBD1. The CDR3 is 16 residues long. In germline, CDR1 is SGHDT, CDR2 YYEEEE. Trimming at V came to 4 bases and at J to 4 bases, leaving 9 bases not matched to a gene. The DNA of the CDR3 is TGTGCCAGCAGCGGGCCCGGAGGGACAGGGAATCAGCCCCAGCATTTT. Encoded protein: CASSGPGGTGNQPQHF.

This clonotype was seen a few times. The CDR3 coding sequence is TGTGCCAGCAAGAGGCTGCCGAACACTGAAGCTTTCTTT. Its translation is CASKRLPNTEAFF. The V and J genes are TRBV6-1 and TRBJ1-1; D gene uncertain. V was cut by 7 bases and J by 1 base, with 10 bases left in between. CDR1 MNHNS and CDR2 SASEGT come from the germline V gene. The length of the CDR3 is 13 residues.

This clonotype was observed a handful of times. This sequence joins TRBV10-3 and TRBJ2-3, with 9 bases lining up with TRBD2. The CDR3 sequence is 15 residues long. The V gene end was trimmed by 3 bases and the J gene end by 6 bases; junction bases not matched to a gene: 7. Per germline, CDR1 ENHRY and CDR2 SYGVKD. CDR3 bases: TGTGCCATCAGTGACGAGCGGGGGGATGGCGATACGCAGTATTTT. Amino acid sequence: CAISDERGDGDTQYF.

This clonotype was picked up a small number of times. The genes are TRBV15 and TRBJ1-5, with 11 bases fitting TRBD1. Trimming cost V 4 bases and J 7 bases; bases outside gene matches: 6. This CDR3 has 15 residues. CDR1 is LNHNV, CDR2 YYDKDF, per germline (reference sequence). The chain's CDR3 is CATSTGQGAVQPQHF. The CDR3 nucleotides read TGTGCCACCAGCACAGGACAGGGGGCGGTCCAGCCCCAGCATTTT.

This clonotype was counted at least ten times. Written as DNA, the CDR3 is TGTGCCAGCACCGAGAGGTCGGGGATCACTGAAGCTTTCTTT. Encoded protein: CASTERSGITEAFF. The V call is TRBV6-2 or TRBV6-3, the J call TRBJ1-1; no firm D call. Germline V lookup: CDR1 MNHEY, CDR2 SVGEGT. This CDR3 comprises 14 residues. V was cut by 7 bases and J by 4 bases, with 16 bases left in between.

The V call is TRBV6-5, the J call TRBJ2-1; a possible D gene is TRBD2 (6 bases). V was cut by 10 bases and J by 5 bases, with 15 bases left in between. The CDR3 contains 13 residues. Per germline, CDR1 MNHEY and CDR2 SVGAGI. CDR3 region: CATEAGLNNEQFF. The CDR3 DNA follows: TGTGCCACCGAGGCGGGACTTAACAATGAGCAGTTCTTC.

By sample fraction, this clonotype is medium-sized. The rearrangement joins TRBV6-6 to TRBJ2-5, with TRBD2 matching over 9 bases. The CDR3 is 15 amino acids. Trimming took 2 bases from V and 5 from J; bases not matched to a gene: 6. The germline V gene has CDR1 MNHNY and CDR2 SVGAGI (reference sequence). CDR3 in amino acids: CASSYGTSIPETQYF. CDR3 bases: TGTGCCAGCAGTTACGGGACTAGCATTCCGGAGACCCAGTACTTC.

The rearrangement joins TRBV24-1 to TRBJ2-1, with D possibly TRBD2 on 5 matching bases. V was pared by 6 bases and J by 5 bases, with 16 bases between. CDR3 length equals 15 residues. Per the germline V gene, CDR1 is KGHDR and CDR2 is SFDVKD. The DNA for the CDR3 is TGTGCCACCAGTCGCGCCGGAGGATTGAACAATGAGCAGTTCTTC. Its protein is CATSRAGGLNNEQFF.

The genes are TRBV7-6 and TRBJ1-1; D is unresolved. Trimming took 7 bases from V and 1 from J, leaving 13 bases between them. CDR1 is SGHVS and CDR2 is FNYEAQ in the germline V gene. CDR3 length: 14 residues. CDR3 region: CASTSGLTNTEAFF. The CDR3, as DNA: TGTGCCAGCACCTCCGGACTAACGAACACTGAAGCTTTCTTT.

The chain links TRBV4-2 to TRBJ2-7, with a tentative D call TRBD2 (5 bases). The CDR3 has 17 residues. Trimming cost V 3 bases and J 3 bases, with 21 bases left between them. Germline loops: CDR1 LGHNA, CDR2 YNFKEQ. The CDR3 DNA is TGTGCCAGCAGCCACGAACCGGGATCCCAGATACTCTACGAGCAGTACTTC. The encoded protein is CASSHEPGSQILYEQYF.

The CDR3 DNA reads TGTGCCAGCAGCTTAGCTCGAGTGCAGAATGAGCAGTTCTTC. Encoded protein: CASSLARVQNEQFF. The rearrangement links TRBV7-2 to TRBJ2-1; D unclear. The germline V and J ends were trimmed by 0 bases and 7 bases, with 10 bases remaining between them. The CDR3 contains 14 residues. CDR1 is SGHTA, CDR2 FQGNSA, per germline. Together with reference TRBV7-2 and TRBJ2-1, the CDR3 gives the full variable domain: GAGVSQSPSNKVTEKGKDVELRCDPISGHTALYWYRQSLGQGLEFLIYFQGNSAPDKSGLPSDRFSAERTGGSVSTLTIQRTQQEDSAVYLCASSLARVQNEQFFGPGTRLTVL.

This clonotype occurred a few times. The V call is TRBV14, the J call TRBJ2-3; D is unresolved. Germline V CDR1 and CDR2: SGHDN, FVKESK. V lost 1 base to trimming and J lost 5 bases, with 4 bases between them. This CDR3 is 12 amino acids long. CDR3: CASSQVVDTQYF. The CDR3 region has the DNA TGTGCCAGCAGCCAAGTGGTAGATACGCAGTATTTT.

The genes are TRBV10-2 and TRBJ1-2; TRBD1 agrees at 9 bases. V shed 2 bases, J shed 5 bases, and the junction held 12 bases outside the gene matches. The CDR3 length is 17 residues. Germline CDR1 WSHSY, CDR2 SAAADI. CDR3 protein: CASSEPGQGRGRYGYTF. The CDR3 coding sequence is TGCGCCAGCAGTGAGCCGGGACAGGGAAGGGGACGGTATGGCTACACCTTC.

This clonotype came up a few times. The rearrangement links TRBV7-8 to TRBJ2-2; TRBD2 aligns across 14 bases. This CDR3 region has 22 residues. V was pared by 3 bases and J by 0 bases, with 15 bases of the junction left unmatched. The germline gives CDR1 SGHVS, CDR2 FQNEAQ. The DNA of the CDR3 is TGTGCCAGCAGCTTTTCTCGTCCAGACCCGGGACTAGCGGGGGCGAACACCGGGGAGCTGTTTTTT. Protein product: CASSFSRPDPGLAGANTGELFF.

This clonotype was observed a few times. The V gene is TRBV6-1, the J gene TRBJ2-5; a weak D match, TRBD2 (6 bases). V was pared by 4 bases and J by 6 bases, with 12 bases between. Germline V gives CDR1 MNHNS, CDR2 SASEGT. The CDR3 is 13 amino acids. The CDR3 loop is CASSVPGVKTQYF. The CDR3, as DNA: TGTGCCAGCAGTGTACCGGGGGTTAAGACCCAGTACTTC.

This clonotype was detected a few times. The V and J genes are TRBV18 and TRBJ1-2, with 7 bases identical to TRBD1. Germline V lookup: CDR1 KGHSH, CDR2 LQKENI. This CDR3 is built from 15 residues. The V and J ends lost 1 base and 5 bases, in that order; junction bases with no gene match: 7. CDR3 in DNA: TGTGCCAGCTCACCACTGGACAGGCAAGAATATGGCTACACCTTC. Its translation is CASSPLDRQEYGYTF.

This clonotype was counted only a few times. CDR3 sequence (DNA): TGCGCCAGCAGCCTGAGTGGTGCGGGTTACAATGAGCAGTTCTTC. Translation: CASSLSGAGYNEQFF. The genes are TRBV5-1 and TRBJ2-1; D may be TRBD2 (5 bases). The V end was cut by 4 bases, the J end by 4 bases, with 15 bases between. Germline V gives CDR1 SGHRS, CDR2 YFSETQ. CDR3 length: 15 residues.

The table lists this clonotype with a few counts. The V call is TRBV9, the J call TRBJ1-2; D call uncertain. Per germline, CDR1 SGDLS and CDR2 YYNGEE. CDR3 length: 13 residues. Trimming stripped 4 bases from V and 4 bases from J, with 11 bases between. The DNA of the CDR3 is TGTGCCAGCAGCTGGAGGGTAATCTATGGCTACACCTTC. Protein sequence: CASSWRVIYGYTF.

Concerning this clonotype itself: A much larger clonotype is one base distant, so this may be a read error. The chain carries TRBV25-1 and TRBJ2-1, with a tentative D call TRBD1 (7 bases). Germline CDR1 MGHDK, CDR2 SYGVNS. V lost 7 bases and J 5 bases, leaving 12 bases between the germline ends. The CDR3 runs to 13 residues. The CDR3 bases are TGTGCCAGCAATGGAGGGGGCCACAATGAGCAGTTCTTC. The encoded protein is CASNGGGHNEQFF.

This sequence joins TRBV10-2 and TRBJ2-1; a weak D match, TRBD2 (5 bases). V was clipped by 4 bases and J by 0 bases, with 16 bases between them. The CDR3 runs 17 residues. CDR1 is WSHSY and CDR2 is SAAADI in the germline V gene. The CDR3 nucleotides read TGCGCCAGCAGTGCACAGACGATGGGAGTCTCCTACAATGAGCAGTTCTTC. This sequence encodes CASSAQTMGVSYNEQFF.

Here the CDR3 reads CASSDLGGTQYF. The CDR3 coding sequence is TGTGCCAGCAGTGACTTGGGTGGTACGCAGTATTTT. The V call is TRBV2, the J call TRBJ2-3, with D unresolved. The CDR3 has 12 amino acids. Germline V gives CDR1 SNHLY, CDR2 FYNNEI. Trimming removed 3 bases at V and 8 bases at J, with 9 bases between.

The sample holds a few counts of this clonotype. This chain joins TRBV7-9 and TRBJ1-6; TRBD1 agrees at 7 bases. There are 17 residues in the CDR3. Germline V lookup: CDR1 SEHNR, CDR2 FQNEAQ (reference sequence). The J segment lost 5 bases and the V segment lost 1 base, leaving 8 bases of the junction unmatched. CDR3 region: CASSLEGGTADNSPLHF. CDR3 nucleotides: TGTGCCAGCAGCTTAGAAGGAGGGACAGCGGATAATTCACCCCTCCACTTT. Full variable domain (remainder filled in from reference TRBV7-9 and TRBJ1-6): DTGVSQNPRHKITKRGQNVTFRCDPISEHNRLYWYRQTLGQGPEFLTYFQNEAQLEKSRLLSDRFSAERPKGSFSTLEIQRTEQGDSAMYLCASSLEGGTADNSPLHFGNGTRLTVT.

Only a few counts were recorded for this clonotype. This sequence joins TRBV11-2 and TRBJ2-7, with D unclear. Germline V gives CDR1 SGHAT, CDR2 FQNNGV. This CDR3 contains 11 residues. V was cut by 5 bases and J by 3 bases, with 5 bases left in between. The CDR3 loop is CASSLIYEQYF. CDR3 bases: TGTGCCAGCAGCCTCATCTACGAGCAGTACTTC.